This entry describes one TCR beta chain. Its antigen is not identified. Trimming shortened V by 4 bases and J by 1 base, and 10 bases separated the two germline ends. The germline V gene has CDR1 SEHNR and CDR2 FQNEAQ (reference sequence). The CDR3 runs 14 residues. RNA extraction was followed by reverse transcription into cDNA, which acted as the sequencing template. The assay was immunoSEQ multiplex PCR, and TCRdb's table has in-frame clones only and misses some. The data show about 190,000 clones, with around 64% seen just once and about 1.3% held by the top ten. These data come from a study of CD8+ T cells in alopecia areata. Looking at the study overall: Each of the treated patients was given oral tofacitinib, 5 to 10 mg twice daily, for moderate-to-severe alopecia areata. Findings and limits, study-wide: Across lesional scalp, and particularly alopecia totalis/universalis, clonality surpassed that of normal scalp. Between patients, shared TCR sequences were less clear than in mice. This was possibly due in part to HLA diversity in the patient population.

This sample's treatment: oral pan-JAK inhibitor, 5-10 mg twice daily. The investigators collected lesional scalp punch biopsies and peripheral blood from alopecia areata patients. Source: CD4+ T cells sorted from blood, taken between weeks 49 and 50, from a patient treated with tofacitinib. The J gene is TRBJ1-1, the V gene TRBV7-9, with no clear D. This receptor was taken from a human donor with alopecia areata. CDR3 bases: TGTGCCAGCAGCTACAGCAAAACGAACACTGAAGCTTTCTTT. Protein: CASSYSKTNTEAFF.